This T cell receptor (beta chain) is drawn from a study of T cell responses to AZD1222 COVID-19 vaccine. The CDR3 is 13 amino acids. Germline V gene data show CDR1 as SNHLY and CDR2 as FYNNEI. Germline trimming cut 5 bases from V and 4 bases from J; bases unmatched to any gene: 2. Some clones are missing from TCRdb's copy, which holds only in-frame ones; the method was immunoSEQ multiplex PCR. This sample has more than 110,000 clones, with around 92% found just once. Sequenced here: peripheral blood, sampled 28 days after the second AZD1222 dose. The TCR comes from an adult who received the AZD1222 COVID-19 vaccine. The gene calls are TRBV2 and TRBJ1-3; 7 bases match TRBD1. CDR3 amino acids: CASSTGVGNTIYF. The CDR3 bases are TGTGCCAGCAGTACAGGGGTGGGAAACACCATATATTTT.